The sequence of this T cell receptor (beta chain) was determined in a study of PD-1 blockade in classical Hodgkin lymphoma. For this clone: The antigen is not known.

Time point defined: cycle 4 day 1 (C4D1), after around six weeks of nivolumab. Each patient relapsed following autologous stem cell transplantation, and prior brentuximab vedotin exposure differed. Points from the study as a whole: Diversity similar to that of newly diagnosed patients was seen at baseline in complete responders. Newly diagnosed patients reportedly had lower baseline TCR diversity than healthy donors. CD4+ TCR diversity climbed significantly by C4D1, unlike CD8+ TCR diversity.

This table comes from immunoSEQ multiplex PCR, and its TCRdb copy is limited to in-frame clones, with some not included. Seen here are about 90,000 clones, 75% to 85% observed once, and the top ten hold approximately 15%. In germline, CDR1 is SEHNR, CDR2 FQNEAQ (reference sequence). V was trimmed by 1 base and J by 9 bases, leaving 13 bases between them. CDR3 length equals 14 residues. This specimen consisted of peripheral blood mononuclear cells (PBMCs), obtained before the fourth cycle of nivolumab. The clonotype originates from a human donor with classical Hodgkin lymphoma. The chain uses TRBV7-9 and TRBJ2-1; possibly TRBD1 for D (5 bases). Here the CDR3 DNA reads TGTGCCAGCAGCTTAGGATCAGGCGACAGTGAGCAGTTCTTC. Residues: CASSLGSGDSEQFF.